This T cell receptor (beta chain) was sequenced during a study of blood T cell repertoires in COVID-19. Across the study: Both acute and convalescent COVID-19 samples were obtained from the United States, Italy and Spain.

Trimming pared 4 bases from V and 4 bases from J, leaving 8 bases between. This CDR3 has 12 amino acids. CDR1 is SGHRS, CDR2 YFSETQ, per germline. Using immunoSEQ multiplex PCR, the repertoire was profiled, and TCRdb retains in-frame clones only, with some absent. Of approximately 68,000 clones detected, roughly four fifths appear once; the ten largest clones hold over 5%. The receptor comes from an older woman with acute or convalescent COVID-19. V is TRBV5-1 and J is TRBJ1-1; D uncertain. Specimen: peripheral blood. CDR3 DNA: TGCGCCAGCAGCAGGGAGGGCACTGAAGCTTTCTTT. It yields the protein CASSREGTEAFF.